Sequencing of this TCR beta chain was carried out in a study of long-term antiretroviral therapy in people with HIV. The run of the v3.0 immunoSEQ assay was at survey level. The assay was immunoSEQ multiplex PCR, and TCRdb's table has in-frame clones only and misses some. The sample lists 20,000 to 25,000 clones; 80% to 95% were seen once. All donors provided no fewer than one pre-ART and no fewer than two post-ART PBMC samples. Only United States sites treated participants with HIV. The sequencing here drew on unsorted PBMCs, taken 7.6 years after starting antiretroviral therapy. The sequence derives from a woman in her thirties or forties with HIV.

CDR3 loop: CASSQDWDSTDTQYF. For the CDR3, the DNA is TGCGCCAGCAGCCAAGATTGGGACAGCACAGATACGCAGTATTTT. This sequence joins TRBV4-1 and TRBJ2-3; D is tentatively TRBD1 or TRBD2 (5 bases each). The CDR3 is 15 residues long. The V end was cut by 0 bases, the J end by 0 bases, with 7 bases between. Germline values: CDR1 MGHRA, CDR2 YSYEKL.